A selection of T cell receptor beta chains follows, all from one sample in a study of blood T cell repertoires in COVID-19. Using immunoSEQ multiplex PCR, the repertoire was profiled, and TCRdb retains in-frame clones only, with some absent. The sample records a few hundred thousand clones, around nine tenths being singletons. Sequenced sample: peripheral blood. The receptors were sampled from a man aged 18 to 29 with COVID-19, enrolled during active disease. Each CDR3 is given with its conserved first and last residue. The order of the fields is clone size, V gene, J gene, D gene, CDR3 protein, CDR3 DNA. The D gene is left open where the match is weak. Expanded clones are given a class, and other clones once, few, many or no size at all.

abundance: once; v_gene: TRBV2; j_gene: TRBJ2-1; d_gene: -; CDR3aa: CASSGGASEQFF; CDR3nt: TGTGCCAGCAGTGGCGGTGCATCCGAGCAGTTCTTC
abundance: few; v_gene: TRBV7-6; j_gene: TRBJ2-1; d_gene: -; CDR3aa: CASSLRTGYNEQFF; CDR3nt: TGTGCCAGCAGCTTACGGACGGGGTACAATGAGCAGTTCTTC
abundance: -; v_gene: TRBV4-2; j_gene: TRBJ2-7; d_gene: -; CDR3aa: CASSQDTGWEQYF; CDR3nt: TGTGCCAGCAGCCAAGATACGGGGTGGGAGCAGTACTTC
abundance: -; v_gene: TRBV2; j_gene: TRBJ2-2; d_gene: -; CDR3aa: CASSQGPNTGELFF; CDR3nt: TGTGCCAGCAGCCAGGGGCCGAACACCGGGGAGCTGTTTTTT
abundance: -; v_gene: TRBV5-6; j_gene: TRBJ1-3; d_gene: -; CDR3aa: CASSLLNGAKGNTIYF; CDR3nt: TGTGCCAGCAGCCTCCTCAATGGGGCTAAAGGAAACACCATATATTTT
abundance: -; v_gene: TRBV7-8; j_gene: TRBJ2-7; d_gene: TRBD2; CDR3aa: CASSLGRIAGVYEQYF; CDR3nt: TGTGCCAGCAGCTTAGGGCGAATAGCGGGAGTGTACGAGCAGTACTTC
abundance: -; v_gene: TRBV11-1; j_gene: TRBJ2-3; d_gene: TRBD2; CDR3aa: CASSLEAGGPDTQYF; CDR3nt: TGTGCCAGCAGCTTAGAAGCGGGGGGTCCAGATACGCAGTATTTT
abundance: -; v_gene: TRBV30; j_gene: TRBJ2-2; d_gene: TRBD2; CDR3aa: CAWAKLAGGSNTGELFF; CDR3nt: TGTGCCTGGGCTAAACTAGCGGGAGGATCCAACACCGGGGAGCTGTTTTTT
abundance: -; v_gene: TRBV19; j_gene: TRBJ2-7; d_gene: TRBD1; CDR3aa: CASSAPGTGAYEQYF; CDR3nt: TGTGCCAGTAGTGCCCCCGGGACAGGGGCCTACGAGCAGTACTTC
abundance: -; v_gene: TRBV5-6; j_gene: TRBJ1-5; d_gene: -; CDR3aa: CASSLGGRNQPQHF; CDR3nt: TGTGCCAGCAGCTTGGGGGGCAGGAATCAGCCCCAGCATTTT
abundance: -; v_gene: TRBV6-5; j_gene: TRBJ2-2; d_gene: -; CDR3aa: CASSYGTGTGELFF; CDR3nt: TGTGCCAGCAGTTATGGTACAGGGACCGGGGAGCTGTTTTTT
abundance: -; v_gene: TRBV2; j_gene: TRBJ2-7; d_gene: -; CDR3aa: CASSERGEQYF; CDR3nt: TGTGCCAGCAGTGAACGGGGCGAGCAGTACTTC
abundance: -; v_gene: TRBV19; j_gene: TRBJ1-5; d_gene: -; CDR3aa: CASSISGRGSPLSNQPQHF; CDR3nt: TGTGCCAGTAGTATCTCCGGTAGGGGGAGTCCTCTTAGCAATCAGCCCCAGCATTTT
abundance: -; v_gene: TRBV18; j_gene: TRBJ1-5; d_gene: TRBD1; CDR3aa: CASSQQGARGNQPQHF; CDR3nt: TGTGCCAGCTCACAACAGGGGGCGCGGGGCAATCAGCCCCAGCATTTT
abundance: -; v_gene: TRBV19; j_gene: TRBJ1-1; d_gene: -; CDR3aa: CASSIPYMNTEAFF; CDR3nt: TGTGCCAGTAGTATCCCGTACATGAACACTGAAGCTTTCTTT
abundance: -; v_gene: TRBV6-2/TRBV6-3; j_gene: TRBJ2-7; d_gene: -; CDR3aa: CASSKGRTTGEQYF; CDR3nt: TGTGCCAGCAGTAAAGGCCGGACTACGGGCGAGCAGTACTTC
abundance: -; v_gene: TRBV5-4; j_gene: TRBJ2-3; d_gene: TRBD1; CDR3aa: CASSFGTGTDTQYF; CDR3nt: TGTGCCAGCAGCTTTGGGACAGGCACAGATACGCAGTATTTT
abundance: -; v_gene: TRBV6-5; j_gene: TRBJ2-3; d_gene: TRBD2; CDR3aa: CASSPTSWADTQYF; CDR3nt: TGTGCCAGCAGTCCGACTAGCTGGGCAGATACGCAGTATTTT
abundance: once; v_gene: TRBV7-7; j_gene: TRBJ2-1; d_gene: TRBD2; CDR3aa: CASSPGLAGGQGEQFF; CDR3nt: TGTGCTAGCAGCCCTGGGTTAGCGGGAGGGCAAGGTGAGCAGTTCTTC
abundance: -; v_gene: TRBV14; j_gene: TRBJ1-2; d_gene: -; CDR3aa: CASSLVGHPASAF; CDR3nt: TGTGCCAGCAGCCTCGTGGGGCATCCAGCCTCCGCCTTC
abundance: -; v_gene: TRBV6-5; j_gene: TRBJ1-5; d_gene: -; CDR3aa: CAWPGHNQPQHF; CDR3nt: TGTGCCTGGCCGGGACATAATCAGCCCCAGCATTTT
abundance: -; v_gene: TRBV5-1; j_gene: TRBJ2-7; d_gene: TRBD2; CDR3aa: CASSPGLAGVEQYF; CDR3nt: TGCGCCAGCAGCCCGGGACTAGCGGGAGTCGAGCAGTACTTC
abundance: once; v_gene: TRBV4-1; j_gene: TRBJ1-5; d_gene: TRBD1; CDR3aa: CASSSHQGQGAFGNQPQHF; CDR3nt: TGCGCCAGCAGCTCCCATCAGGGACAGGGGGCCTTTGGCAATCAGCCCCAGCATTTT
abundance: -; v_gene: TRBV24-1; j_gene: TRBJ1-2; d_gene: -; CDR3aa: CATRESKGNGYTF; CDR3nt: TGTGCCACCAGGGAGTCGAAGGGGAATGGCTACACCTTC
abundance: -; v_gene: TRBV5-8; j_gene: TRBJ1-5; d_gene: -; CDR3aa: CASSLDRFNQPQHF; CDR3nt: TGTGCCAGCAGCTTGGATCGTTTCAATCAGCCCCAGCATTTT
abundance: -; v_gene: TRBV10-3; j_gene: TRBJ1-3; d_gene: -; CDR3aa: CAISQGNSGNTIYF; CDR3nt: TGTGCCATCAGCCAGGGGAACTCTGGAAACACCATATATTTT
abundance: -; v_gene: TRBV18; j_gene: TRBJ1-1; d_gene: TRBD1; CDR3aa: CASSPPSVGQGPAFF; CDR3nt: TGTGCCAGCTCACCACCGTCGGTGGGACAGGGGCCGGCTTTCTTT
abundance: -; v_gene: TRBV6-7; j_gene: TRBJ2-3; d_gene: TRBD2; CDR3aa: CASSYPCLAGGPGTDTQYF; CDR3nt: TGTGCCAGCAGTTACCCGTGCCTAGCGGGGGGGCCGGGCACAGATACGCAGTATTTT
abundance: -; v_gene: TRBV12-5; j_gene: TRBJ2-2; d_gene: TRBD1; CDR3aa: CASGLPGQGTGELFF; CDR3nt: TGTGCTAGTGGTTTGCCGGGACAGGGGACCGGGGAGCTGTTTTTT
abundance: -; v_gene: TRBV5-1; j_gene: TRBJ2-7; d_gene: -; CDR3aa: CASSPAATYEQYF; CDR3nt: TGCGCCAGCAGCCCAGCGGCGACCTACGAGCAGTACTTC
abundance: -; v_gene: TRBV6-4; j_gene: TRBJ1-1; d_gene: -; CDR3aa: CASRATYGAEAFF; CDR3nt: TGTGCCAGCAGAGCGACATATGGGGCAGAAGCTTTCTTT
abundance: -; v_gene: TRBV11-2; j_gene: TRBJ2-2; d_gene: -; CDR3aa: CASRDPGTGELFF; CDR3nt: TGTGCCAGCAGGGACCCAGGGACCGGGGAGCTGTTTTTT
abundance: -; v_gene: TRBV5-1; j_gene: TRBJ1-2; d_gene: -; CDR3aa: CASSLVGEGGYTF; CDR3nt: TGCGCCAGCAGCTTGGTAGGGGAGGGTGGCTACACCTTC
abundance: once; v_gene: TRBV27; j_gene: TRBJ2-3; d_gene: TRBD2; CDR3aa: CASSFGSGTDTQYF; CDR3nt: TGTGCCAGCAGTTTCGGTAGCGGGACAGATACGCAGTATTTT
abundance: -; v_gene: TRBV5-1; j_gene: TRBJ1-5; d_gene: -; CDR3aa: CASGLDGGDQPQHF; CDR3nt: TGCGCCAGCGGCTTGGACGGAGGGGATCAGCCCCAGCATTTT
abundance: -; v_gene: TRBV12-5; j_gene: TRBJ2-5; d_gene: TRBD1; CDR3aa: CASGWGQGQETQYF; CDR3nt: TGTGCTAGTGGTTGGGGACAGGGGCAAGAGACCCAGTACTTC
abundance: -; v_gene: TRBV14; j_gene: TRBJ1-1; d_gene: -; CDR3aa: CASSQSRTPNTEAFF; CDR3nt: TGTGCCAGCAGCCAAAGTCGGACACCTAACACTGAAGCTTTCTTT
abundance: few; v_gene: TRBV11-2; j_gene: TRBJ2-1; d_gene: TRBD2; CDR3aa: CASSLASSGGPDYNEQFF; CDR3nt: TGTGCCAGCAGCTTAGCGTCGAGCGGGGGGCCAGACTACAATGAGCAGTTCTTC